One and the same sample provided the 5 T cell receptor beta chains below, sequenced in a study of cytomegalovirus exposure and HLA in healthy donors (dated by TCRdb to about 2017). The method behind the library was the immunoSEQ multiplex PCR assay. In its TCRdb copy, this immuneACCESS table keeps in-frame sequences only and misses some clones. Where compared with another copy, unresolved V genes explain less than half of these, and the others have no known cause. The sample yields 100,000 to 150,000 clones; 90% to 97% were counted once. The ten largest clones represent approximately 1.5% of the sample. The sequenced material came from PBMCs. These receptor sequences come from a man younger than 30 in good health and CMV-seronegative.

A single count supports this clone. The chain is built from TRBV19 and TRBJ2-1, with 7 bases that match TRBD2. The V gene end was trimmed by 4 bases and the J gene end by 1 base; junction bases not matched to a gene: 4. CDR3 length: 15 amino acids. Germline V gene sequence: CDR1 LNHDA, CDR2 SQIVND (reference sequence). The DNA of the CDR3 is TGTGCCAGTAGTAGTAGCGGGCAATCCTACAATGAGCAGTTCTTC. Its translation is CASSSSGQSYNEQFF.

This chain connects TRBV4-3 to TRBJ2-2; D perhaps matches TRBD1 (6 bases). Germline assignment: CDR1 LGHNA and CDR2 YSLEER. V lost 2 bases to trimming and J lost 3 bases, with 16 bases between them. The CDR3 spans 17 residues. The CDR3 sequence: CASSQKNRVMDTGELFF. For the CDR3, the DNA is TGCGCCAGCAGCCAAAAGAACAGGGTGATGGACACCGGGGAGCTGTTTTTT.

The chain carries TRBV11-2 and TRBJ2-1, with 9 bases fitting TRBD2. CDR1 is SGHAT, CDR2 FQNNGV, per germline. This CDR3 has 16 amino acids. The V and J ends lost 5 bases and 5 bases, in that order; junction bases with no gene match: 10. For the CDR3, the DNA is TGTGCCAGCAGCGCCGTAGTGACTAGCGGTAACAATGAGCAGTTCTTC. This encodes CASSAVVTSGNNEQFF.

The rearrangement joins TRBV7-3 to TRBJ2-1, with 11 bases fitting TRBD2. The germline V gene has CDR1 SGHTA and CDR2 FQGTGA. CDR3 length: 16 residues. V was clipped by 4 bases and J by 4 bases; unmatched bases: 6. The CDR3 here is CASSSRWTSGYNEQFF. CDR3 in DNA: TGTGCCAGCAGCTCCAGGTGGACTAGCGGGTACAATGAGCAGTTCTTC. The full variable domain, its missing parts supplied by reference TRBV7-3 and TRBJ2-1, is GAGVSQTPSNKVTEKGKYVELRCDPISGHTALYWYRQSLGQGPEFLIYFQGTGAADDSGLPNDRFFAVRPEGSVSTLKIQRTERGDSAVYLCASSSRWTSGYNEQFFGPGTRLTVL.

This chain joins TRBV28 and TRBJ2-5; D unresolved. The CDR3 sequence is 13 residues long. The V end lost 3 bases, the J end lost 2 bases, and 7 bases lay between the germline ends. CDR1 and CDR2 (germline): MDHEN, SYDVKM. The CDR3 reads CASSLRIQETQYF. The CDR3, as DNA: TGTGCCAGCAGTTTGCGTATACAAGAGACCCAGTACTTC. The entire variable domain, with the rest obtained from reference TRBV28 and TRBJ2-5, is as follows: DVKVTQSSRYLVKRTGEKVFLECVQDMDHENMFWYRQDPGLGLRLIYFSYDVKMKEKGDIPEGYSVSREKKERFSLILESASTNQTSMYLCASSLRIQETQYFGPGTRLLVL.